Below are 15 T cell receptor beta chains sequenced from a single sample in a study of PD-1 blockade in classical Hodgkin lymphoma. TCRdb keeps only in-frame clones here, not all; method: immunoSEQ multiplex PCR. The sample has about 90,000 clones; 89% are singletons. Each patient relapsed following autologous stem cell transplantation, and prior brentuximab vedotin exposure differed. The specimen was peripheral blood mononuclear cells (PBMCs), collected before the second cycle of nivolumab. The origin of the receptors is a human donor with classical Hodgkin lymphoma.

The CDR3 reads CASSLQGKGRTQYF. CDR3 DNA sequence: TGTGCCAGCAGCTTGCAGGGAAAGGGACGAACGCAGTATTTT. The chain uses TRBV5-6 and TRBJ2-3; D tentatively reads TRBD1 or TRBD2 (5 bases each). CDR3 length equals 14 residues. The germline CDR1 and CDR2 sequences are SGHDT and YYEEEE. Trimming took 1 base from V and 9 from J, leaving 15 bases between them.

The chain is built from TRBV7-9 and TRBJ2-5, with D unresolved. The CDR3 spans 13 residues. CDR1 is SEHNR and CDR2 is FQNEAQ in the germline V gene (reference sequence). Trimming removed 5 bases at V and 5 bases at J, with 12 bases between. The CDR3 sequence is CASSTQPPETQYF. In DNA form, the CDR3 reads TGTGCCAGCAGCACGCAACCCCCTGAGACCCAGTACTTC.

This rearrangement joins TRBV4-2 to TRBJ1-5; 7 nucleotides agree with TRBD1. The CDR3 sequence is 15 residues long. J lost 4 bases, V lost 4 bases, and 7 bases had no gene match. Germline assignment: CDR1 LGHNA and CDR2 YNFKEQ. CDR3 in DNA: TGTGCCAGCAGCCCCCGACAGGGTGAGAATCAGCCCCAGCATTTT. This gives the protein CASSPRQGENQPQHF.

This clone was found once. This chain joins TRBV6-6 and TRBJ2-1, with 7 bases that match TRBD2. Germline V gives CDR1 MNHNY, CDR2 SVGAGI (reference sequence). CDR3 size: 14 residues. V shed 10 bases, J shed 5 bases, and the junction held 11 bases outside the gene matches. In DNA, the CDR3 is TGTGCCACTGGGGCGGGAGTAGCAGACAATGAGCAGTTCTTC. This encodes CATGAGVADNEQFF.

The chain carries TRBV6-1 and TRBJ1-2, with D possibly matching TRBD1 (6 bases). This CDR3 is 13 amino acids long. Germline V gene lookup returns CDR1 MNHNS and CDR2 SASEGT. V shed 10 bases and J shed 6 bases, with 18 bases lying between them. The chain's CDR3 is CATHNRAQNGYTF. CDR3 nucleotides: TGTGCCACGCATAACAGGGCTCAAAATGGCTACACCTTC.

V is TRBV28 and J is TRBJ1-5; possibly TRBD1 for D (5 bases). The V gene lost 1 base and the J gene lost 9 bases, with 19 bases spanning the gap. The CDR3 spans 16 residues. Germline V gene sequence: CDR1 MDHEN, CDR2 SYDVKM. The CDR3 is CASSLYPTEGSGPQHF. Here the CDR3 DNA reads TGTGCCAGCAGTTTATACCCCACCGAGGGGTCGGGGCCCCAGCATTTT.

At least ten counts were recorded for this clone. The chain has TRBV5-1 and TRBJ2-3; D is unclear. Germline V CDR1 and CDR2: SGHRS, YFSETQ. The V end lost 5 bases, the J end lost 4 bases, and 14 bases lay between the germline ends. The CDR3 has 14 amino acids. This CDR3 reads CASRAEAHADTQYF. The DNA for the CDR3 is TGCGCCAGCAGGGCTGAAGCCCACGCAGATACGCAGTATTTT.

This chain uses TRBV5-1 with TRBJ2-3; 10 bases map to TRBD2. V gave up 4 bases and J gave up 1 base; unmatched junction bases: 6. CDR3 length: 16 residues. Per the germline V gene, CDR1 is SGHRS and CDR2 is YFSETQ. CDR3 loop: CASSPPLAGGTDTQYF. CDR3 DNA: TGCGCCAGCAGCCCACCCCTAGCGGGGGGCACAGATACGCAGTATTTT.

The V gene is TRBV7-3, the J gene TRBJ2-5, with D perhaps TRBD2 (6 bases). The CDR3 spans 13 residues. Trimming pared 2 bases from V and 5 bases from J, leaving 9 bases between. Germline CDR1 reads SGHTA; CDR2 reads FQGTGA. Here the CDR3 reads CASSLGGLETQYF. DNA of the CDR3: TGTGCCAGCAGCTTAGGAGGGTTGGAGACCCAGTACTTC.

J is TRBJ2-3 and V is TRBV5-1; TRBD2 matches 7 bases. Looked up from germline, CDR1 is SGHRS and CDR2 is YFSETQ. V was clipped by 4 bases and J by 1 base; unmatched bases: 12. This CDR3 spans 17 amino acids. The CDR3 sequence is CASSPDGGRSRTDTQYF. The CDR3 nucleotides read TGCGCCAGCAGCCCGGATGGCGGGAGAAGCCGCACAGATACGCAGTATTTT.

V and J are TRBV21-1 and TRBJ1-2. TRBV21-1 is a pseudogene. The CDR3 totals 13 residues. This CDR3 reads CASSKWGDYGYTF. The CDR3 nucleotides are TGTGCCAGCAGCAAATGGGGAGACTATGGCTACACCTTC.

This chain uses TRBV25-1 with TRBJ1-4; no firm D call. This CDR3 comprises 14 residues. Germline V gene sequence: CDR1 MGHDK, CDR2 SYGVNS. Trimming removed 3 bases at V and 4 bases at J, with 9 bases between. The CDR3, as DNA: TGTGCCAGCAGTGATTTACCGGTTAATGAAAAACTGTTTTTT. This translates into CASSDLPVNEKLFF.

The chain recombines TRBV2 with TRBJ1-1; D is uncertain. The V gene's germline CDR1 is SNHLY and CDR2 FYNNEI. V lost 4 bases and J 4 bases, leaving 10 bases between the germline ends. The CDR3 is made up of 13 amino acids. DNA of the CDR3: TGTGCCAGCAGTGGAGAGGTCTCCACTGAAGCTTTCTTT. The encoded protein is CASSGEVSTEAFF.

V gene TRBV4-1 combines with J gene TRBJ2-7; possible D gene TRBD1, 6 bases. The length of the CDR3 is 16 residues. In germline, CDR1 is MGHRA, CDR2 YSYEKL. V gave up 0 bases and J gave up 1 base, with 13 bases separating them. The CDR3: CASSQEGAPRSYEQYF. The CDR3 bases are TGCGCCAGCAGCCAAGAGGGGGCACCACGTTCCTACGAGCAGTACTTC.

The sample holds many counts of this clone. V is TRBV6-5 and J is TRBJ2-7; 8 bases are shared with TRBD1. CDR3 size: 15 residues. CDR1 and CDR2 from the germline V gene are MNHEY and SVGAGI. With 5 bases clipped from V and 0 bases from J, the junction kept 6 bases outside the gene matches. The CDR3 protein is CASSQGAGPSYEQYF. In DNA, the CDR3 is TGTGCCAGCAGTCAGGGGGCAGGGCCCTCCTACGAGCAGTACTTC.